The source of this T cell receptor beta chain is a study of T cell changes during pregnancy in multiple sclerosis. This CDR3 region has 21 residues. The V end was cut by 1 base, the J end by 0 bases, with 25 bases between. From germline, CDR1 is LGHNA and CDR2 YNFKEQ. Produced via immunoSEQ multiplex PCR; TCRdb's table is partial and in-frame only. This sample has 65,000 to 70,000 clones, with around 92% found just once. This chain links TRBV4-2 with TRBJ1-3, with D tentatively TRBD1 (5 bases). This TCR was recovered from a female donor in good health, enrolled as a control in a pregnancy study. Here the sequenced sample was peripheral blood, taken in the third trimester of pregnancy. This CDR3 is CASSQVALEGVPVISGNTIYF. The CDR3 nucleotides are TGTGCCAGCAGCCAAGTGGCTCTCGAAGGGGTGCCGGTGATCTCTGGAAACACCATATATTTT.